The 26 T cell receptor beta chains listed next were all sequenced from one sample in a study of T cells in Graves' hyperthyroidism and ophthalmopathy. Researchers took RNA transcripts and amplified the TCR beta CDR3 regions from them. The primer set for the first-round RT-PCR of the TCR CDR3 was HTBI. One entry per CDR3 protein, called by TCRdb with MiXCR from the multiplex PCR reads. The sample lists about 400,000 distinct CDR3 sequences, around 13% occurring once. The source material was blood. All receptors come from a woman between 18 and 29 years old with Graves' hyperthyroidism.

The chain is built from TRBV6-1 and TRBJ1-4, with D maybe TRBD1 (5 bases). CDR3 length: 12 amino acids. Trimming left V 6 bases short and J 10 bases short, with 12 bases between. Germline CDR1 and CDR2: MNHNS and SASEGT. CDR3 in amino acids: CASRDPGGKLFF. CDR3 coding DNA: TGTGCCAGCAGGGACCCCGGGGGAAAACTGTTTTTT.

This clonotype has a count of ten or more. The chain combines TRBV7-2 with TRBJ1-1; D is uncertain. Trimming took 8 bases from V and 10 from J, leaving 8 bases between them. Germline CDR1 reads SGHTA; CDR2 reads FQGNSA. The CDR3 has 9 amino acids. The CDR3 reads CASALRAFF. CDR3 in DNA: TGTGCCAGCGCCCTGAGAGCTTTCTTT.

V is TRBV30 and J is TRBJ1-1, with D perhaps TRBD1 (6 bases). From germline, CDR1 is GTSNPN and CDR2 SVGIG (reference sequence). This CDR3 has 16 residues. Trimming took 3 bases from V and 4 from J, leaving 21 bases between them. The CDR3 sequence: CAWRGAWPQGSTEAFF. The CDR3 DNA sequence: TGTGCCTGGAGGGGGGCGTGGCCCCAAGGCAGCACTGAAGCTTTCTTT.

The table lists this clonotype with many counts. The genes are TRBV13 and TRBJ2-2, with unresolved D. The CDR3 runs 15 residues. Germline values: CDR1 PRHDT, CDR2 FYEKMQ (reference sequence). V was pared by 3 bases and J by 0 bases, with 8 bases between. CDR3 bases: TGTGCCAGCAGCTTTGAATCCCCGAACACCGGGGAGCTGTTTTTT. Amino acid sequence: CASSFESPNTGELFF.

CDR3 in DNA: TGCGCCAGCAGCCCATCCAGGGATCGATCTGGAAACACCATATATTTT. Amino acids: CASSPSRDRSGNTIYF. The chain links TRBV4-3 to TRBJ1-3; weak D call: TRBD1 (5 bases). CDR3 length: 16 residues. Germline CDR1 is LGHNA and CDR2 is YSLEER. V was trimmed by 4 bases and J by 1 base, leaving 14 bases between them.

The V call is TRBV6-2 or TRBV6-3, the J call TRBJ1-5; D gene uncertain. Germline CDR1 is MNHEY and CDR2 is SVGEGT. The CDR3 covers 15 residues. CDR3 loop: CASRSAPNSNQPQHF. The CDR3 DNA reads as TGTGCTTCCCGTTCGGCTCCTAATAGCAATCAGCCCCAGCATTTT.

This clonotype was detected only a few times. This chain joins TRBV6-1 and TRBJ2-3; a weak D match, TRBD1 (5 bases). CDR1 is MNHNS, CDR2 SASEGT, per germline. This CDR3 is built from 15 residues. V lost 3 bases and J lost 3, with 13 bases in between. Here the CDR3 DNA reads TGTGCCAGCAGTGAGACAGTGGACGGAACAGATACGCAGTATTTT. Translated: CASSETVDGTDTQYF.

The chain links TRBV12-3 or TRBV12-4 to TRBJ1-5, with no clear D. V was shortened by 3 bases and J by 9 bases, with 9 bases between the two germline ends. The CDR3 is 12 residues long. In DNA form, the CDR3 reads TGTGCCAGCAGTTTCCCCACTCGGCCCCAGCATTTT. Its translation: CASSFPTRPQHF.

This clonotype has just a few counts. The chain joins TRBV30 to TRBJ1-4, with D uncertain. V shed 0 bases and J shed 8 bases, with 4 bases lying between them. There are 11 residues in the CDR3. Germline V gene sequence: CDR1 GTSNPN, CDR2 SVGIG (reference sequence). The CDR3 protein is CAWSVSEKLFF. CDR3 coding DNA: TGTGCCTGGAGTGTTTCCGAAAAACTGTTTTTT.

V gene TRBV3-1 combines with J gene TRBJ1-6; unclear D gene. Trimming shortened V by 5 bases and J by 0 bases, and 11 bases separated the two germline ends. Per the germline V gene, CDR1 is LGHDT and CDR2 is YNNKEL (reference sequence). The CDR3 totals 16 residues. The CDR3 sequence: CASSVGWSSYNSPLHF. The CDR3, as DNA: TGTGCCAGCAGCGTCGGCTGGAGCTCCTATAATTCACCCCTCCACTTT.

This clonotype occurred many times. This rearrangement joins TRBV28 to TRBJ2-7; D tentatively reads TRBD1 or TRBD2 (5 bases each). The CDR3 length is 15 residues. The germline V and J ends were trimmed by 5 bases and 9 bases, with 23 bases remaining between them. The germline CDR1 and CDR2 sequences are MDHEN and SYDVKM. The DNA for the CDR3 is TGTGCCAGCAGTCCGAACCGGGACCTGGAATCTCGGCAGTACTTC. Its translation: CASSPNRDLESRQYF.

This clonotype came up many times. The chain has TRBV7-8 and TRBJ2-1, with 13 bases that match TRBD2. The CDR3 is 15 amino acids. V lost 5 bases and J lost 8; bases outside the gene matches: 6. Looked up from germline, CDR1 is SGHVS and CDR2 is FQNEAQ. CDR3 nucleotides: TGTGCCAGCAGCCCTGGGACTAGCGGGAATCATGAGCAGTTCTTC. Amino acid sequence: CASSPGTSGNHEQFF.

This clonotype was observed a few times. The V and J genes are TRBV28 and TRBJ2-3, with D unclear. There are 14 residues in the CDR3. Trimming shortened V by 3 bases and J by 0 bases, and 7 bases separated the two germline ends. Per germline, CDR1 MDHEN and CDR2 SYDVKM. CDR3: CASSLPASTDTQYF. CDR3 coding DNA: TGTGCCAGCAGTTTGCCAGCTAGCACAGATACGCAGTATTTT.

There are a few counts of this clonotype. The CDR3 ends on some other residue instead of the conserved phenylalanine or tryptophan, so this is likely a read error. This sequence joins TRBV6-1 and TRBJ2-7, with 7 bases that match TRBD2. From germline, CDR1 is MNHNS and CDR2 SASEGT. The CDR3 covers 13 residues. After removal of 5 bases from V and 2 bases from J, the junction contained 3 bases not matched to a gene. As DNA, the CDR3 is TGTGCCAGCAGTACGGGAGGACCCTACGAGCAGTACCTC. It yields the protein CASSTGGPYEQYL.

This clonotype was seen repeatedly, ten times or more. V is TRBV20-1 and J is TRBJ1-1, with TRBD1 matching over 10 bases. Trimming took 2 bases from V and 3 from J; bases not matched to a gene: 12. CDR1 is DFQATT, CDR2 SNEGSKA, per germline (reference sequence). The CDR3 runs to 17 residues. For the CDR3, the DNA is TGCAGTGCTAGAAAAGCCGACAGGGGGCTTTGGTACACTGAAGCTTTCTTT. Translation gives CSARKADRGLWYTEAFF.

This clonotype was seen at least ten times. V gene TRBV7-2 combines with J gene TRBJ1-1, with D unresolved. Germline lookup yields CDR1 SGHTA and CDR2 FQGNSA. CDR3 length: 16 amino acids. Trimming shortened V by 4 bases and J by 3 bases, and 18 bases separated the two germline ends. CDR3 bases: TGTGCCAGCAGCTCGCGCTTTGGGGATGGGGACACTGAAGCTTTCTTT. It yields the protein CASSSRFGDGDTEAFF. Full variable domain (remainder filled in from reference TRBV7-2 and TRBJ1-1): GAGVSQSPSNKVTEKGKDVELRCDPISGHTALYWYRQSLGQGLEFLIYFQGNSAPDKSGLPSDRFSAERTGGSVSTLTIQRTQQEDSAVYLCASSSRFGDGDTEAFFGQGTRLTVV.

This clonotype was detected many times. The gene calls are TRBV7-9 and TRBJ1-5; D unresolved. Per the germline V gene, CDR1 is SEHNR and CDR2 is FQNEAQ (reference sequence). The V end was cut by 1 base, the J end by 9 bases, with 13 bases between. The CDR3 consists of 14 residues. The CDR3 nucleotides are TGTGCCAGCAGCTTAGACGGCAATCTCCCGCCCCAGCATTTT. Amino acids: CASSLDGNLPPQHF.

The sample holds many counts of this clonotype. The chain links TRBV20-1 to TRBJ2-1; perhaps TRBD2 as D (6 bases). V gave up 6 bases and J gave up 5 bases, with 17 bases separating them. The CDR3 is 14 residues long. CDR1 is DFQATT, CDR2 SNEGSKA, per germline (reference sequence). CDR3 DNA sequence: TGCAGTGCCCCGAAGATAGCGGCCAACAATGAGCAGTTCTTC. Its protein is CSAPKIAANNEQFF.

The chain joins TRBV19 to TRBJ1-5, with TRBD1 matching 7 bases. The CDR3 totals 14 residues. Germline lookup yields CDR1 LNHDA and CDR2 SQIVND (reference sequence). J lost 5 bases, V lost 5 bases, and 6 bases had no gene match. This CDR3 reads CASSPGTVDQPQHF. In nucleotides, the CDR3 is TGTGCCAGTAGTCCCGGGACAGTGGATCAGCCCCAGCATTTT.

The chain combines TRBV6-1 with TRBJ2-1; TRBD1 agrees at 12 bases. The J segment lost 8 bases and the V segment lost 6 bases, leaving 5 bases of the junction unmatched. CDR3 size: 14 residues. In germline, CDR1 is MNHNS, CDR2 SASEGT. Written as DNA, the CDR3 is TGTGCCAGCAGGCCGGGACAGGGGGCCGATGAGCAGTTCTTC. It yields the protein CASRPGQGADEQFF.

This clonotype was picked up many times. The chain uses TRBV7-2 and TRBJ2-7, with no clear D. This CDR3 is built from 16 residues. From germline, CDR1 is SGHTA and CDR2 FQGNSA. The V and J ends lost 2 bases and 4 bases respectively, with 18 bases between them. CDR3 bases: TGTGCCAGCAGCTTACTGATCGGTCAATTAGTGTACGAGCAGTACTTC. This gives the protein CASSLLIGQLVYEQYF.

The V call is TRBV27, the J call TRBJ1-2, with 9 positions matching TRBD1. Trimming cost V 2 bases and J 8 bases; bases outside gene matches: 6. Germline V CDR1 and CDR2: MNHEY, SMNVEV (reference sequence). The CDR3 has 14 amino acids. CDR3 residues: CASSLRQGGRGYTF. The CDR3, as DNA: TGTGCCAGCAGTTTAAGACAGGGGGGAAGAGGCTACACCTTC.

This clonotype was found many times. The chain is built from TRBV2 and TRBJ1-1, with D possibly TRBD1 on 5 matching bases. The CDR3 contains 13 residues. Between the trimmed V and J ends, which lost 5 bases and 0 bases, there was a span of 7 bases. Germline V gene sequence: CDR1 SNHLY, CDR2 FYNNEI. Here the CDR3 DNA reads TGTGCCAGCAGTAAGACAGTGAACACTGAAGCTTTCTTT. Translated, it gives CASSKTVNTEAFF.

In its sample, this clonotype was seen a few times. The chain recombines TRBV5-4 with TRBJ1-2, with 10 bases that match TRBD1. Germline CDR1 reads SGHNT; CDR2 reads YYREEE (reference sequence). This CDR3 has 14 residues. J gave up 7 bases and V 8 bases, and 11 bases lay outside the gene matches. CDR3 residues: CASSIGTGEFGYTF. The DNA for the CDR3 is TGTGCCAGTAGTATCGGGACAGGGGAATTTGGCTACACCTTC.

This clonotype was observed at least ten times. V gene TRBV7-2 combines with J gene TRBJ2-7; D not certain. CDR3 length equals 14 residues. The germline gives CDR1 SGHTA, CDR2 FQGNSA. V dropped 1 base and J dropped 5 bases, with 12 bases sitting between them. CDR3 nucleotide sequence: TGTGCCAGCAGCTTAGGCGTGGAATCCCACGAGCAGTACTTC. Translated: CASSLGVESHEQYF.

This clonotype has just a few counts. This CDR3 is CASSGQGADSNQPQHF. CDR3 DNA: TGTGCCAGCTCGGGACAGGGGGCTGATAGCAATCAGCCCCAGCATTTT. The chain uses TRBV6-1 and TRBJ1-5, with 12 positions matching TRBD1. Losses at the gene ends were 8 bases for V and 0 bases for J; bases not matched to a gene: 5. The length of the CDR3 is 16 residues. Germline CDR1 and CDR2: MNHNS and SASEGT.